This T cell receptor (beta chain) appears in the sequencing data of a study of OX40 agonist ivuxolimab in advanced cancers. In the study overall: Ivuxolimab, which targeted the costimulatory receptor OX40 (CD134), was an agonistic, fully human IgG2 monoclonal antibody. Partial responses occurred in three dose-escalation patients: two with cutaneous melanoma and one with hepatocellular carcinoma. Peripheral TCRbeta sequencing aimed to test whether ivuxolimab altered TCR sequence diversity and caused clonal T-cell expansion. Intravenous ivuxolimab was administered to patients every 2 weeks at six dose levels: 0.01, 0.1, 0.3, 1.5, 3 and 10 mg/kg. The monotherapy dose-escalation portion (N ≈ 52 patients) of the phase I ivuxolimab trial is reported in the paper. Prior anti-PD-1, anti-PD-L1 or anti-CTLA-4 therapy was permitted, and 40% of dose-escalation patients had received checkpoint inhibitors. Of the roughly 51 patients in dose escalation, about 20 had hepatocellular carcinoma, approximately 15 had melanoma, 9 had renal cell carcinoma and 9 had head and neck cancer. In the dose-escalation cohort, roughly 80% of patients were male, and the mean age was roughly 60 years, with a range of roughly 20 to 80.

The cysteine opens and the phenylalanine closes a CDR3 of 15 amino acids. Solely the CDR3 DNA is kept, with 45 bases framed from the first base. Based on the germline V gene (reference sequence), the CDR1 and CDR2 sequences are LNHDA and SQIVND. V lost 1 base and J lost 6 bases; the stretch between them is 14 bases long. For sequencing of the TCRbeta CDR3 region, genomic DNA was extracted from the sorted cells. The immunoSEQ Assay was used to sequence the TCRbeta CDR3 regions. TCRdb provides this immuneACCESS table in a form limited to in-frame rearrangements. Some clones are lacking; in checked studies, under half of them reflect an unresolved V gene, and why the rest are absent is not known. For this sample there are under 20,000 clones; 87% appear just once. The ten largest clones take up about a third of the sample. Patients with autoimmune disease history or receiving systemic immunosuppression were excluded from the trial. Peripheral blood for TCR sequencing was drawn from every dose cohort at baseline, at cycle 4 day 1 and at cycle 7 day 1. Samples came from an open-label, multicenter, first-in-human phase I dose-escalation trial of ivuxolimab. Adults with locally advanced or metastatic melanoma, renal cell, hepatocellular, or head and neck squamous cell carcinoma were enrolled in the trial. Before TCR sequencing, CD4+ T cells and CD8+ T cells from peripheral blood were sorted into separate populations.

In its sample, this clone was seen a few times. Its recognized antigen is unknown. No per-base quality is available; no much larger clone lies one base away. What the work shows at the level of the full study, not this receptor alone: Low levels of normalized T-cell clonal expansion were also seen in some nonresponding patients. After ivuxolimab, expanded clones were on average more numerous among CD8+ T cells than among CD4+ T cells. Partial responders in the 0.1-3.0 mg/kg groups had among the lowest normalized peripheral clonal expansion, especially among CD8+ T cells. At doses of 0.1 to 3.0 mg/kg, clonal expansion of both CD4+ and CD8+ T cells in blood was seen between baseline and week 6. Antigen specificity was not determined for the clonally expanded peripheral T cells.

Sequencing was performed on CD4+ or CD8+ T cells sorted from blood, taken in a trial of the OX40 agonist ivuxolimab. The receptor's source is an adult with an advanced solid tumor such as melanoma, head and neck, liver or kidney cancer. The rearranged segments are TRBV19 and TRBJ2-3; possibly the D gene is TRBD2, per 5 matching bases. The CDR3 in this case is CASSIGGVPSDTQYF. The DNA is TGTGCCAGTAGTATAGGGGGAGTCCCTTCCGATACGCAGTATTTT.